This entry is about one T cell receptor (beta chain). The data are from a study of blood T cell repertoires in COVID-19. For the study at large: Samples came from the United States, Italy and Spain, spanning acute and convalescent COVID-19. T cells, B-cell-depleted T cells, or PBMCs provided the cDNA or gDNA that served as material.

Study processing details: Estimates of nucleated cell counts were drawn from the amplification of reference gene primers. Data came from immunoSEQ multiplex PCR; TCRdb stores just in-frame clones and leaves some out. D and trimming were read from the DNA, whereas the V and J calls and clone size are those reported in that table. The repertoire has a few hundred thousand clones, more than 85% of them found once; the top ten carry around 3.1%. The V gene's germline CDR1 is SNHLY and CDR2 FYNNEI. The germline V and J ends were trimmed by 6 bases and 5 bases, with 4 bases remaining between them. CDR3 length: 10 amino acids.

The chain has TRBV2 and TRBJ2-5; D is uncertain. Source material: peripheral blood. The source of this sequence is a man aged 60 to 69 with acute or convalescent COVID-19. The DNA for the CDR3 is TGTGCCAGCAGCCTGGAGACCCAGTACTTC. This translates into CASSLETQYF.